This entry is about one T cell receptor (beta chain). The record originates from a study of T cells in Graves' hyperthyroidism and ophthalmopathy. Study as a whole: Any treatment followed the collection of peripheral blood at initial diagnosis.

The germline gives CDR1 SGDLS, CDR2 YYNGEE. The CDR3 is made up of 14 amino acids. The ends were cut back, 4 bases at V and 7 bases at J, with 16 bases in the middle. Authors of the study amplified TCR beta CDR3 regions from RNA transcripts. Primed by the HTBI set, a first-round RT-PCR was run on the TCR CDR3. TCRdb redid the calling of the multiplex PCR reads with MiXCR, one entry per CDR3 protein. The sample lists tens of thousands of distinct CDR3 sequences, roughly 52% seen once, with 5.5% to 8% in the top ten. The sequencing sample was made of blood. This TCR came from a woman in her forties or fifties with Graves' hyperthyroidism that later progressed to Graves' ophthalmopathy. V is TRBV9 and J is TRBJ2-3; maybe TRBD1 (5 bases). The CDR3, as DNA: TGTGCCAGCAGCCTTTCTCAAGGGGTCAATACGCAGTATTTT. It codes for CASSLSQGVNTQYF. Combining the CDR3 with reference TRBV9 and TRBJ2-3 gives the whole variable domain DSGVTQTPKHLITATGQRVTLRCSPRSGDLSVYWYQQSLDQGLQFLIQYYNGEERAKGNILERFSAQQFPDLHSELNLSSLELGDSALYFCASSLSQGVNTQYFGPGTRLTVL.